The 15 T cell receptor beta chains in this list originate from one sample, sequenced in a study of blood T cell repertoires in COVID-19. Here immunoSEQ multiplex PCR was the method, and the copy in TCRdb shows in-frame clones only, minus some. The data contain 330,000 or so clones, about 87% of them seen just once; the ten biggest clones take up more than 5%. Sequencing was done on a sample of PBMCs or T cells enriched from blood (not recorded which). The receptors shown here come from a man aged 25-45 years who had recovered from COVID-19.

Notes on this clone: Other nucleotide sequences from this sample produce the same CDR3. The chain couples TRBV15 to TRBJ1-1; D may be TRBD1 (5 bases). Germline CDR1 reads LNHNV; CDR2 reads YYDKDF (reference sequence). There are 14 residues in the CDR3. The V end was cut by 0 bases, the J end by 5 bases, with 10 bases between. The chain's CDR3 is CATSRDRGWTEAFF. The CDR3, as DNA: TGTGCCACCAGCAGAGATAGGGGATGGACTGAAGCTTTCTTT.

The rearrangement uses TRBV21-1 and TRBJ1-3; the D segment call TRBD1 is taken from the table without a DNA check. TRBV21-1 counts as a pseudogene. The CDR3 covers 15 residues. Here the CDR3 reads CASSTSTGVGNTIYF. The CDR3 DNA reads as TGTGCCAGCAGCACCTCTACAGGGGTCGGAAACACCATATATTTT.

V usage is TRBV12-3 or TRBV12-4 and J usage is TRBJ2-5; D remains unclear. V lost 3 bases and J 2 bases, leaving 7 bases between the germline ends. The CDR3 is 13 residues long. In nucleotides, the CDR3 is TGTGCCAGCAGTTTTTTCATGCAAGAGACCCAGTACTTC. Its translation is CASSFFMQETQYF.

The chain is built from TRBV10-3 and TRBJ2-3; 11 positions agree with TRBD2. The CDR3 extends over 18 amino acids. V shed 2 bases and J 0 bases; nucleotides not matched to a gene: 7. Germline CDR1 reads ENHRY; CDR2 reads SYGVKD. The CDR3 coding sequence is TGTGCCATCAGTGAGCGGTTAGCGGGGGGGGTTAGCACAGATACGCAGTATTTT. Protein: CAISERLAGGVSTDTQYF.

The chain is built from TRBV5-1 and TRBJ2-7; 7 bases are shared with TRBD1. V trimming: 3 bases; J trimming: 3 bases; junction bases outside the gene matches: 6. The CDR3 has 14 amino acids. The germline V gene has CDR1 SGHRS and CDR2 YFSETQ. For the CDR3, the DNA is TGCGCCAGCAGCTCCGGGACAGTCCGCTACGAGCAGTACTTC. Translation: CASSSGTVRYEQYF.

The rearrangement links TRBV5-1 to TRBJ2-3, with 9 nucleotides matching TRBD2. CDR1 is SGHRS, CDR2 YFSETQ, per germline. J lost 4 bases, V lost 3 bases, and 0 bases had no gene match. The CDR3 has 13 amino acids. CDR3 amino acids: CASSSSGADTQYF. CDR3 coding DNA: TGCGCCAGCAGCTCTAGCGGGGCAGATACGCAGTATTTT.

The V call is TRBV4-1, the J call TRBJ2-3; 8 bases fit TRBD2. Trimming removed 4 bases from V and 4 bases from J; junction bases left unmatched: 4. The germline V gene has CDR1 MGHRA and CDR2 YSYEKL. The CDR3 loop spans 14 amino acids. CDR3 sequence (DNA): TGCGCCAGCAGCCTCGGGGGGGACCCAGATACGCAGTATTTT. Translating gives CASSLGGDPDTQYF.

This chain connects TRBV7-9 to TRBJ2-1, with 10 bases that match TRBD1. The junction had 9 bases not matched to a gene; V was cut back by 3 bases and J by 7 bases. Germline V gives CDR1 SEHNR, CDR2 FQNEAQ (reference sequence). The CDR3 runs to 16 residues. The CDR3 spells CASSFSGTGALNEQFF. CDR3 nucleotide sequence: TGTGCCAGCAGCTTCTCCGGGACAGGGGCTTTAAATGAGCAGTTCTTC.

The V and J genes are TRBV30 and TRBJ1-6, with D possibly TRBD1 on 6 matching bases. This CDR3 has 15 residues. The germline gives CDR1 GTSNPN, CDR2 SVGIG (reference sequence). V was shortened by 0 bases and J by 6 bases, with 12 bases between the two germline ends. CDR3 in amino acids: CAWSVLGGSNSPLHF. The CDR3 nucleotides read TGTGCCTGGAGTGTACTTGGGGGCTCTAATTCACCCCTCCACTTT.

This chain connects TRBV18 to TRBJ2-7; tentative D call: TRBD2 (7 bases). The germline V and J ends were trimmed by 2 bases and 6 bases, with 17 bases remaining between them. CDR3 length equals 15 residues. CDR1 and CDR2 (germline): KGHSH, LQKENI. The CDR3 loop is CASSPKLGGAGEQYF. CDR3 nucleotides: TGTGCCAGCTCACCAAAATTAGGGGGGGCCGGCGAGCAGTACTTC.

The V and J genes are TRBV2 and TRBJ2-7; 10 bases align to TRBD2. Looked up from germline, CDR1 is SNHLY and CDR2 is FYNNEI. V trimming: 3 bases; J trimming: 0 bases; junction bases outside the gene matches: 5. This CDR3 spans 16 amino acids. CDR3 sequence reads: CASSESASGGSYEQYF. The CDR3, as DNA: TGTGCCAGCAGTGAGTCTGCTAGCGGGGGCTCCTACGAGCAGTACTTC.

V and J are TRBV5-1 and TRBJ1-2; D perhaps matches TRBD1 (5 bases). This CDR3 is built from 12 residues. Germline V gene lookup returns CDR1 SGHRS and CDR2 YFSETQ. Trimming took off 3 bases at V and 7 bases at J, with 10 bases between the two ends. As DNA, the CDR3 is TGCGCCAGCAGCTCGGACATACGTGGCTACACCTTC. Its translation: CASSSDIRGYTF. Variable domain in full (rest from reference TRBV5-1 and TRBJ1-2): KAGVTQTPRYLIKTRGQQVTLSCSPISGHRSVSWYQQTPGQGLQFLFEYFSETQRNKGNFPGRFSGRQFSNSRSEMNVSTLELGDSALYLCASSSDIRGYTFGSGTRLTVV.

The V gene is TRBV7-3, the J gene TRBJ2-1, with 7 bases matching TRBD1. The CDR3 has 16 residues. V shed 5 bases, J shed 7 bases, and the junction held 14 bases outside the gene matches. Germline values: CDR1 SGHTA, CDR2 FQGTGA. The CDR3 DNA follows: TGTGCCAGCAGCCCGACGCCGGGACAGCCTCCTAATGAGCAGTTCTTC. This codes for CASSPTPGQPPNEQFF.

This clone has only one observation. The CDR3 DNA is TGTGCCAGCAGCCGCTCGAGGGGGAATCAGCCCCAGCATTTT. This translates into CASSRSRGNQPQHF. The chain uses TRBV6-2 or TRBV6-3 and TRBJ1-5, with a possible D match to TRBD1 (6 bases). In germline, CDR1 is MNHEY, CDR2 SVGEGT. Trimming cost V 6 bases and J 4 bases, with 13 bases left between them. The CDR3 has 14 residues.

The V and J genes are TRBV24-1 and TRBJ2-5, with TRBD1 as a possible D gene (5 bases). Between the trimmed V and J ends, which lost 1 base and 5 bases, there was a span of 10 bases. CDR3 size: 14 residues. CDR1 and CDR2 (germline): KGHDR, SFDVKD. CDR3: CATSDFRVGETQYF. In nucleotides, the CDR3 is TGTGCCACCAGTGATTTCAGGGTCGGGGAGACCCAGTACTTC.